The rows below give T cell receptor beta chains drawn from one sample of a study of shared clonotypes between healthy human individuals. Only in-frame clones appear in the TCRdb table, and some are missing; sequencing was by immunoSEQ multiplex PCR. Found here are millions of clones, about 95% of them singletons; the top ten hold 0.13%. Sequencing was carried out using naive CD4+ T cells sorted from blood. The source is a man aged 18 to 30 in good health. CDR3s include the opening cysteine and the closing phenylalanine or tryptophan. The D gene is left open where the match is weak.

CDR3: CASRGTGDQPQHF
V: TRBV2
J: TRBJ1-5
length: 13
D: TRBD1

CDR3: CASSPLAGGDNEQFF
V: TRBV18
J: TRBJ2-1
length: 15
D: TRBD2

CDR3: CASSEYGTGNEKLFF
V: TRBV2
J: TRBJ1-4
length: 15
D: TRBD1

CDR3: CASSEWTDTQYF
V: TRBV25-1
J: TRBJ2-3
length: 12
D: NA

CDR3: CASSGGQNGNSPLHF
V: TRBV19
J: TRBJ1-6
length: 15
D: TRBD1

CDR3: CASSEVRMRGVEQNIQYF
V: TRBV2
J: TRBJ2-4
length: 18
D: NA

CDR3: CASSSRDSFYEQYF
V: TRBV19
J: TRBJ2-7
length: 14
D: TRBD1

CDR3: CASSPTGTGIPQPQHF
V: TRBV5-1
J: TRBJ1-5
length: 16
D: TRBD1

CDR3: CASSLAGNTIYF
V: TRBV7-9
J: TRBJ1-3
length: 12
D: NA

CDR3: CASSESRQGGETQYF
V: TRBV10-1
J: TRBJ2-5
length: 15
D: NA

CDR3: CASPRRTGQGTDSEKLFF
V: TRBV19
J: TRBJ1-4
length: 18
D: TRBD1

CDR3: CASSFGAAGQVFF
V: TRBV10-1
J: TRBJ2-1
length: 13
D: TRBD2

CDR3: CASSLTGGKVANEKLFF
V: TRBV5-1
J: TRBJ1-4
length: 17
D: NA

CDR3: CASSESREAQPQHF
V: TRBV28
J: TRBJ1-5
length: 14
D: NA

CDR3: CASSTLAGATDTQYF
V: TRBV14
J: TRBJ2-3
length: 15
D: TRBD2

CDR3: CATSRGLLNTEAFF
V: TRBV15
J: TRBJ1-1
length: 14
D: NA

CDR3: CASSQEGTGGEKLFF
V: TRBV4-3
J: TRBJ1-4
length: 15
D: TRBD1

CDR3: CATWDSSGNTIYF
V: TRBV10-3
J: TRBJ1-3
length: 13
D: TRBD1

CDR3: CSVTLVYEQYF
V: TRBV20-1
J: TRBJ2-7
length: 11
D: NA

CDR3: CASRLAVNEETQYF
V: TRBV19
J: TRBJ2-5
length: 14
D: TRBD2

CDR3: CASSFSGEETQYF
V: TRBV11-1
J: TRBJ2-5
length: 13
D: TRBD2

CDR3: CASSTTGTGTSPLHF
V: TRBV19
J: TRBJ1-6
length: 15
D: TRBD1

CDR3: CASSLLGRTATGELFF
V: TRBV5-1
J: TRBJ2-2
length: 16
D: NA

CDR3: CASRQLKLQNTEAFF
V: TRBV7-9
J: TRBJ1-1
length: 15
D: NA

CDR3: CASSRTGPPSPLHF
V: TRBV6-5
J: TRBJ1-6
length: 14
D: NA

CDR3: CASSIGRGISGANVLTF
V: TRBV19
J: TRBJ2-6
length: 17
D: TRBD2

CDR3: CASSTTGTGRGYGYTF
V: TRBV19
J: TRBJ1-2
length: 16
D: TRBD1

CDR3: CASSYSDGNYEQYF
V: TRBV6-6
J: TRBJ2-7
length: 14
D: NA